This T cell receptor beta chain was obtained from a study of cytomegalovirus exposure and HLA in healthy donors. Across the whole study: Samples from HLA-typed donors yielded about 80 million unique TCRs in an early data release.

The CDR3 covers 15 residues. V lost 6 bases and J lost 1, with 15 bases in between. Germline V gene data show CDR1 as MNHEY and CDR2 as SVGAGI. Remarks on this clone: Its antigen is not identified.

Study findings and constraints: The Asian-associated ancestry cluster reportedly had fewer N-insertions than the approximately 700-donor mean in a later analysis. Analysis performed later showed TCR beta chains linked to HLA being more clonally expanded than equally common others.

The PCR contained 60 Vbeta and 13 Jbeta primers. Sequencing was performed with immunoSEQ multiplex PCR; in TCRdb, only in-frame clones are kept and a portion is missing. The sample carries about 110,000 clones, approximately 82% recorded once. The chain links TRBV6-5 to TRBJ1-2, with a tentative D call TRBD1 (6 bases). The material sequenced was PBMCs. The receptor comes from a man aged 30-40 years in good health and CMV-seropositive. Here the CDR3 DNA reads TGTGCCAGCAGGTCAGGGGCGCGATTTAACTATGGCTACACCTTC. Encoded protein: CASRSGARFNYGYTF.